This T cell receptor (beta chain) was sequenced for a study of cytomegalovirus exposure and HLA in healthy donors. Findings of the study overall: Excluded: some indistinguishable V segments such as TRBV6-2 and TRBV6-3.

J gave up 0 bases and V 2 bases, and 12 bases lay outside the gene matches. From germline, CDR1 is SGHAT and CDR2 FQNNGV. The CDR3 runs to 18 residues. 13 Jbeta primers and 60 Vbeta primers were used for the PCR. Sequencing used immunoSEQ multiplex PCR; TCRdb keeps in-frame clones, though not all of them. The sample holds approximately 100,000 clones, approximately 86% seen once. Turning to this clone: Its antigen remains unknown.

Source material: PBMCs. V gene TRBV11-2 combines with J gene TRBJ1-1, with 7 bases identical to TRBD1. This clonotype was obtained from a man between 25 and 39 years old in good health and CMV-seropositive. The CDR3 DNA reads as TGTGCCAGCAGCTTAAGGCCGGCATCAAGGGGGCTGAACACTGAAGCTTTCTTT. Protein: CASSLRPASRGLNTEAFF. The variable domain in full, completed from reference TRBV11-2 and TRBJ1-1, reads EAGVAQSPRYKIIEKRQSVAFWCNPISGHATLYWYQQILGQGPKLLIQFQNNGVVDDSQLPKDRFSAERLKGVDSTLKIQPAKLEDSAVYLCASSLRPASRGLNTEAFFGQGTRLTVV.